Presented here are 24 T cell receptor beta chains from one specimen sequenced in a study of beta chain features in type 1 diabetes. Their antigen targets remain unknown. Of the isolated RNA, all was reverse transcribed, and so the sequenced material was expressed TCRB transcripts. The method was immunoSEQ multiplex PCR; TCRdb's version includes in-frame clones alone and lacks a portion of them. The sample holds hundreds of thousands of clones, over 12% seen once. Overall study findings and caveats: Type 1 diabetes patients had TCRB CDR3s that were shorter (moderately but significantly so) in all four CD4+ subsets.

The sample was naive CD4+ T cells from blood. The source of these receptors is a man younger than 35 with type 1 diabetes.

This clone was observed a handful of times. This rearrangement joins TRBV5-4 to TRBJ2-3; 9 bases match TRBD1. CDR3 length: 15 amino acids. Trimming took 3 bases from V and 2 from J; bases not matched to a gene: 4. Germline V CDR1 and CDR2: SGHNT, YYREEE (reference sequence). The chain's CDR3 is CASSSGTGITDTQYF. Written as DNA, the CDR3 is TGTGCCAGCAGCTCGGGGACAGGGATCACAGATACGCAGTATTTT. Filled out from reference TRBV5-4 and TRBJ2-3, the complete variable domain reads ETGVTQSPTHLIKTRGQQVTLRCSSQSGHNTVSWYQQALGQGPQFIFQYYREEENGRGNFPPRFSGLQFPNYSSELNVNALELDDSALYLCASSSGTGITDTQYFGPGTRLTVL.

CDR3 DNA: TGTGCCAGCAGCTTAATTCCGGGACAGGGGAACTATGGCTACACCTTC. This encodes CASSLIPGQGNYGYTF. This chain links TRBV11-2 with TRBJ1-2, with TRBD1 matching 10 bases. V shed 2 bases and J 2 bases; nucleotides not matched to a gene: 5. The CDR3 has 16 amino acids. CDR1 SGHAT and CDR2 FQNNGV come from the germline V gene.

The rearrangement joins TRBV29-1 to TRBJ1-1; D not resolved. The germline V gene encodes CDR1 SQVTM and CDR2 ANQGSEA. There are 14 residues in the CDR3. V shed 7 bases and J shed 0 bases, with 15 bases lying between them. CDR3 sequence: CSAVVDGLNTEAFF. As DNA, the CDR3 is TGCAGCGCCGTCGTAGACGGACTGAACACTGAAGCTTTCTTT. Looking up the rest from reference TRBV29-1 and TRBJ1-1 gives the full variable domain: SAVISQKPSRDICQRGTSLTIQCQVDSQVTMMFWYRQQPGQSLTLIATANQGSEATYESGFVIDKFPISRPNLTFSTLTVSNMSPEDSSIYLCSAVVDGLNTEAFFGQGTRLTVV.

This clone was detected a few times. The chain recombines TRBV11-2 with TRBJ2-1; no definite D call. The length of the CDR3 is 15 residues. V shed 4 bases and J shed 0 bases, with 10 bases lying between them. Germline loops: CDR1 SGHAT, CDR2 FQNNGV. CDR3 DNA sequence: TGTGCCAGCAGCTACGTAGTAGCCTCCTACAATGAGCAGTTCTTC. Translated, it gives CASSYVVASYNEQFF.

CDR3 sequence reads: CATGTGESQPQHF. The CDR3 DNA sequence: TGTGCCACCGGGACAGGGGAATCTCAGCCCCAGCATTTT. The chain employs TRBV7-9 and TRBJ1-5, with 10 bases matching TRBD1. The V gene's germline CDR1 is SEHNR and CDR2 FQNEAQ (reference sequence). V trimming: 10 bases; J trimming: 6 bases; junction bases outside the gene matches: 6. CDR3 size: 13 residues.

The rearrangement uses TRBV25-1 and TRBJ2-7; 13 nucleotides line up with TRBD2. The CDR3 is 16 residues long. Looked up from germline, CDR1 is MGHDK and CDR2 is SYGVNS. With 1 base clipped from V and 5 bases from J, the junction kept 5 bases outside the gene matches. DNA for the CDR3: TGTGCCAGCAGTGAATCTCGGACTAGCGGGAGAAACGAGCAGTACTTC. Amino acids: CASSESRTSGRNEQYF.

A few counts support this clone. The chain links TRBV7-2 to TRBJ2-1; no reliable D call. The CDR3 loop spans 13 amino acids. Germline values: CDR1 SGHTA, CDR2 FQGNSA. With 1 base removed from V and 2 bases from J, the gap between germline ends came to 3 bases. CDR3 in DNA: TGTGCCAGCAGCTTAGGGACCTACAATGAGCAGTTCTTC. It translates to CASSLGTYNEQFF.

This clone was seen only a few times. The chain couples TRBV30 to TRBJ2-7; a weak D match, TRBD1 (6 bases). The germline V gene encodes CDR1 GTSNPN and CDR2 SVGIG (reference sequence). The CDR3 loop spans 13 amino acids. V lost 4 bases and J 12 bases, leaving 22 bases between the germline ends. The CDR3 region has the DNA TGTGCCTGGATACCGGGACATGGAATAAATGGGTACTTC. Translating gives CAWIPGHGINGYF. Full variable domain (missing parts from reference TRBV30 and TRBJ2-7): SQTIHQWPATLVQPVGSPLSLECTVEGTSNPNLYWYRQAAGRGLQLLFYSVGIGQISSEVPQNLSASRPQDRQFILSSKKLLLSDSGFYLCAWIPGHGINGYFGPGTRLTVT.

This clone has a single count. The chain couples TRBV11-1 to TRBJ2-5; D gene unclear. The CDR3 sequence is 13 residues long. V was clipped by 2 bases and J by 9 bases, with 13 bases between them. Germline CDR1 and CDR2: SGHAT and FQDESV (reference sequence). The CDR3 bases are TGTGCCAGCAGCTTATCCGGGCCTGAGGCCCAGTACTTC. Translation gives CASSLSGPEAQYF.

This clone occurred a few times. This chain connects TRBV5-4 to TRBJ2-3; D gene uncertain. CDR3 size: 12 residues. Per the germline V gene, CDR1 is SGHNT and CDR2 is YYREEE (reference sequence). The germline V and J ends were trimmed by 0 bases and 5 bases, with 4 bases remaining between them. The CDR3 sequence: CASSLGLDTQYF. Here the CDR3 DNA reads TGTGCCAGCAGCTTGGGACTAGATACGCAGTATTTT. Full variable domain (rest looked up from reference TRBV5-4 and TRBJ2-3): ETGVTQSPTHLIKTRGQQVTLRCSSQSGHNTVSWYQQALGQGPQFIFQYYREEENGRGNFPPRFSGLQFPNYSSELNVNALELDDSALYLCASSLGLDTQYFGPGTRLTVL.

The chain recombines TRBV6-6 with TRBJ2-7, with D possibly matching TRBD1 (7 bases). Trimming stripped 11 bases from V and 3 bases from J, with 23 bases between. From germline, CDR1 is MNHNY and CDR2 SVGAGI (reference sequence). The CDR3 extends over 15 amino acids. The CDR3 coding sequence is TGTGCCCTTGGAACCGATCAGGGGGGCAACTACGAGCAGTACTTC. Translating gives CALGTDQGGNYEQYF.

The rearrangement links TRBV5-1 to TRBJ2-2; 8 bases fit TRBD2. The V gene end was trimmed by 4 bases and the J gene end by 0 bases; junction bases not matched to a gene: 5. Germline V CDR1 and CDR2: SGHRS, YFSETQ. The length of the CDR3 is 16 residues. CDR3 in amino acids: CASSHRTSSNTGELFF. The CDR3 bases are TGCGCCAGCAGCCATCGGACTAGCTCGAACACCGGGGAGCTGTTTTTT.

The gene calls are TRBV18 and TRBJ2-5; 14 nucleotides agree with TRBD2. The length of the CDR3 is 16 residues. From germline, CDR1 is KGHSH and CDR2 LQKENI. The V and J ends lost 3 bases and 1 base, in that order; junction bases with no gene match: 1. The CDR3 spells CASSPGLAGVQETQYF. In nucleotides, the CDR3 is TGTGCCAGCTCACCGGGACTAGCGGGGGTCCAAGAGACCCAGTACTTC.

V is TRBV6-6 and J is TRBJ1-2; possible D gene TRBD1, 5 bases. The CDR3 has 16 amino acids. Between the trimmed V and J ends, which lost 5 bases and 3 bases, there was a span of 19 bases. Germline loops: CDR1 MNHNY, CDR2 SVGAGI (reference sequence). DNA of the CDR3: TGTGCCAGCAGTAAGCAGGGAACTGGTCCGGACTATGGCTACACCTTC. This encodes CASSKQGTGPDYGYTF.

The V call is TRBV25-1, the J call TRBJ1-1; a weak D match, TRBD1 (5 bases). The V gene's germline CDR1 is MGHDK and CDR2 SYGVNS. V was pared by 3 bases and J by 3 bases, with 8 bases between. The CDR3 has 13 residues. CDR3 sequence reads: CASSDGGDTEAFF. The CDR3 nucleotides are TGTGCCAGCAGTGATGGGGGGGACACTGAAGCTTTCTTT.

The chain uses TRBV5-1 and TRBJ2-3; D ambiguous. Germline assignment: CDR1 SGHRS and CDR2 YFSETQ. The CDR3 sequence is 14 residues long. Trimming removed 0 bases at V and 0 bases at J, with 5 bases between. CDR3 DNA sequence: TGCGCCAGCAGCTTGGACAGAAGCACAGATACGCAGTATTTT. Encoded protein: CASSLDRSTDTQYF.

This clone has just a few counts. CDR3 sequence reads: CASSPRGQSSYNEQFF. CDR3 nucleotides: TGTGCCAGCAGCCCCCGGGGCCAGAGCTCCTACAATGAGCAGTTCTTC. The V and J genes are TRBV7-9 and TRBJ2-1; D tentatively fits TRBD1 or TRBD2 (5 bases each). V shed 5 bases and J shed 0 bases, with 14 bases lying between them. The CDR3 loop spans 16 amino acids. CDR1 is SEHNR, CDR2 FQNEAQ, per germline (reference sequence).

This clone has a handful of counts. This chain links TRBV7-9 with TRBJ2-7, with 12 bases aligning to TRBD2. Germline V gene data show CDR1 as SEHNR and CDR2 as FQNEAQ (reference sequence). Trimming removed 7 bases from V and 4 bases from J; junction bases left unmatched: 5. The CDR3 length is 14 residues. The CDR3 protein is CASTLAGGPYEQYF. In DNA, the CDR3 is TGTGCCAGCACCCTAGCGGGAGGGCCTTACGAGCAGTACTTC.

The chain employs TRBV2 and TRBJ2-5; 9 bases line up with TRBD1. Germline values: CDR1 SNHLY, CDR2 FYNNEI. J lost 5 bases, V lost 7 bases, and 5 bases had no gene match. This CDR3 region has 13 residues. The CDR3 region has the DNA TGTGCCAGCACCGGGACAGGGAGGGAGACCCAGTACTTC. Residues: CASTGTGRETQYF.

The chain has TRBV4-2 and TRBJ2-6; 8 positions match TRBD1. The CDR3 spans 19 residues. V dropped 2 bases and J dropped 1; count of bases not matched to a gene: 10. CDR1 and CDR2 from the germline V gene are LGHNA and YNFKEQ. CDR3 loop: CASSQRGRTGLSGANVLTF. The CDR3, as DNA: TGTGCCAGCAGCCAAAGGGGGAGGACAGGGCTTTCTGGGGCCAACGTCCTGACTTTC.

V and J are TRBV6-1 and TRBJ1-5, with 9 bases fitting TRBD1. V gave up 4 bases and J gave up 0 bases; unmatched junction bases: 7. The CDR3 extends over 17 amino acids. Germline V gives CDR1 MNHNS, CDR2 SASEGT. The DNA of the CDR3 is TGTGCCAGCAGTGCCCCGGGGACAGGGCTTAGCAATCAGCCCCAGCATTTT. Protein sequence: CASSAPGTGLSNQPQHF.

The V call is TRBV15, the J call TRBJ1-5; D is undetermined. V shed 1 base and J shed 7 bases, with 8 bases lying between them. This CDR3 is built from 13 residues. Germline V gene data show CDR1 as LNHNV and CDR2 as YYDKDF (reference sequence). Here the CDR3 reads CATSRGGEQPQHF. The CDR3 DNA sequence: TGTGCCACCAGCAGAGGGGGAGAACAGCCCCAGCATTTT.

The chain links TRBV19 to TRBJ1-2; TRBD1 aligns across 7 bases. J was trimmed by 7 bases and V by 6 bases; bases with no gene match: 11. This CDR3 spans 14 amino acids. CDR1 LNHDA and CDR2 SQIVND come from the germline V gene (reference sequence). The CDR3 region is CASSMDRPRGGYTF. The CDR3 DNA reads as TGTGCCAGTAGCATGGACAGGCCAAGAGGTGGCTACACCTTC. The whole variable domain, remainder taken from reference TRBV19 and TRBJ1-2, is DGGITQSPKYLFRKEGQNVTLSCEQNLNHDAMYWYRQDPGQGLRLIYYSQIVNDFQKGDIAEGYSVSREKKESFPLTVTSAQKNPTAFYLCASSMDRPRGGYTFGSGTRLTVV.

The J gene is TRBJ2-5, the V gene TRBV7-2; D may be TRBD1 or TRBD2 (5 bases each). The CDR3 has 14 amino acids. Germline V gene data show CDR1 as SGHTA and CDR2 as FQGNSA. V dropped 3 bases and J dropped 5 bases, with 13 bases sitting between them. CDR3 bases: TGTGCCAGCAGCTTGACGAGGGGCTGGGAGACCCAGTACTTC. Its protein is CASSLTRGWETQYF.